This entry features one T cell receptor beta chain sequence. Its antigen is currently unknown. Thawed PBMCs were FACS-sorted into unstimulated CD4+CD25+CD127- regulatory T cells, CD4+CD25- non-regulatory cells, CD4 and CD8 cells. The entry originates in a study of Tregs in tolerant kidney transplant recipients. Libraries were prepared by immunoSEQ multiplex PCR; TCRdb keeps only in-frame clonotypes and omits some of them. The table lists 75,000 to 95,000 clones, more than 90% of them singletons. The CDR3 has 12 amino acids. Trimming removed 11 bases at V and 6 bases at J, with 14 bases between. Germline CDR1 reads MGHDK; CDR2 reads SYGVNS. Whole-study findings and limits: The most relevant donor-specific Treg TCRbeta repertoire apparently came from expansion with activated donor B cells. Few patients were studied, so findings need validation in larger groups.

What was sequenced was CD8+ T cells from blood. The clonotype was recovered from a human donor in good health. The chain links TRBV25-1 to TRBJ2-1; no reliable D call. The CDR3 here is CAVEWVRNEQFF. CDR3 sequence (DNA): TGTGCCGTCGAATGGGTCCGCAATGAGCAGTTCTTC.